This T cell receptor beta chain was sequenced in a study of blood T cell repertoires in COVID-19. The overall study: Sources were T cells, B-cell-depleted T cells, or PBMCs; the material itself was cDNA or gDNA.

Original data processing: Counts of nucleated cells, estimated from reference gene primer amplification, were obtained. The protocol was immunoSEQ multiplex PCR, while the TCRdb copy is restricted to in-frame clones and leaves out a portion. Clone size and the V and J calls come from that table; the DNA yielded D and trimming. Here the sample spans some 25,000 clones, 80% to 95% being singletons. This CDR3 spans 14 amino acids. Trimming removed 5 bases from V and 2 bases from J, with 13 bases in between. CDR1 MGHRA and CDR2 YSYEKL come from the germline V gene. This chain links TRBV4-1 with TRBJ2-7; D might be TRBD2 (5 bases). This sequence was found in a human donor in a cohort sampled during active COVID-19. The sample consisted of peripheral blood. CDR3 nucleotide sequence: TGCGCCAGCAGCTCCCGGGGAGCTCCCTACGAGCAGTACTTC. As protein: CASSSRGAPYEQYF.